This T cell receptor (beta chain) comes out of a study of blood T cell repertoires in COVID-19. The wider study: T cells, B-cell-depleted T cells, or PBMCs provided the cDNA or gDNA that served as material.

The germline gives CDR1 SGDLS, CDR2 YYNGEE. The CDR3 totals 14 residues. V was shortened by 3 bases and J by 1 base, with 10 bases between the two germline ends. Profiling relied on immunoSEQ multiplex PCR, and the TCRdb table lists in-frame clones only, not all of them. The sample holds tens of thousands of clones, roughly 90% seen once. This clone is a singleton in its sample. This clonotype was sampled from a man older than 75 in a cohort sampled during active COVID-19. J is TRBJ2-5 and V is TRBV9, with D possibly TRBD1 on 5 matching bases. The specimen was peripheral blood. The DNA of the CDR3 is TGTGCCAGCAGCGGGGGCCGGGCCCAAGAGACCCAGTACTTC. Translated: CASSGGRAQETQYF.